This T cell receptor beta chain derives from a study of human T cells and chemical hapten exposure. TCRdb called the RACE reads again in MiXCR, with one record for every CDR3 protein. This table has about 49,000 distinct CDR3 sequences, around 9% appearing once. The time point denotes: patch test 1, 2 weeks after DPC sensitization. Treatment specified: therapeutic diphenylcyclopropenone sensitization with weekly scalp DPC. In this sample, this clonotype turned up a few times. Trimming removed 0 bases at V and 7 bases at J, with 4 bases between. From germline, CDR1 is SGHAT and CDR2 FQNNGV. The CDR3 is 13 amino acids.

V is TRBV11-2 and J is TRBJ1-6; the D is unclear. This sample comprised whole blood, obtained in connection with sensitization to the hapten diphenylcyclopropenone (DPC). The TCR was taken from a woman between 50 and 59 years old with alopecia areata. Some clones in this sample may be carry-over from other donors' samples. CDR3: CASSLEPNSPLHF. For the CDR3, the DNA is TGTGCCAGCAGCTTAGAACCAAATTCACCCCTCCACTTT.